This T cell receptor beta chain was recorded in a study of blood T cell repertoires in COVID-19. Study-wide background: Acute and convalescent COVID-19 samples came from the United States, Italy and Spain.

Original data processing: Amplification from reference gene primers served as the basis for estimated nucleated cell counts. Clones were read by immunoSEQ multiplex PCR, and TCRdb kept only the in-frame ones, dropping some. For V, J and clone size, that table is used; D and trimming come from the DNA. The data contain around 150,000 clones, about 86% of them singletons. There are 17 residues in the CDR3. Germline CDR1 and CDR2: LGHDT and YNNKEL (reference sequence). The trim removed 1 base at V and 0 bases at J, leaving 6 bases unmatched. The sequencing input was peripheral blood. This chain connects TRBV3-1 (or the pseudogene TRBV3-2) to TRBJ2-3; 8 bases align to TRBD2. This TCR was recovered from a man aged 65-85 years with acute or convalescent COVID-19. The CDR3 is CASSQAASGPSTDTQYF. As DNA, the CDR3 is TGTGCCAGCAGCCAAGCGGCTAGCGGGCCTAGCACAGATACGCAGTATTTT.